These T cell receptor beta chains were read from a single sample in a study of T cell responses to AZD1222 COVID-19 vaccine. The repertoire was sequenced with immunoSEQ multiplex PCR; TCRdb's copy has only in-frame clones and lacks some. The sample lists around 200,000 clones; under 95% were seen once. Sequencing was performed on peripheral blood, taken 28 days after the second AZD1222 dose. These TCRs come from an adult who received the AZD1222 COVID-19 vaccine. CDR3s include the opening cysteine and the closing phenylalanine or tryptophan. Fields, in order: D gene, J gene, V gene, clone size, CDR3 protein, CDR3 DNA. A D gene is named only where the DNA matches it firmly. Not all rows give a size; the values are once, few, many and, for expanded clones, a class.

d_gene: TRBD2
j_gene: TRBJ2-1
v_gene: TRBV19
abundance: NA
CDR3aa: CASSDIAGGGMNEQFF
CDR3nt: TGTGCCAGTAGTGACATAGCGGGGGGAGGGATGAATGAGCAGTTCTTC

d_gene: TRBD1
j_gene: TRBJ2-7
v_gene: TRBV6-5
abundance: NA
CDR3aa: CASRRTGALYEQYF
CDR3nt: TGTGCCAGCAGGAGAACAGGGGCCCTCTACGAGCAGTACTTC

d_gene: NA
j_gene: TRBJ2-1
v_gene: TRBV6-6
abundance: NA
CDR3aa: CASSYAAPPGDEQFF
CDR3nt: TGTGCCAGCAGTTACGCGGCACCACCAGGCGATGAGCAGTTCTTC

d_gene: NA
j_gene: TRBJ1-6
v_gene: TRBV4-3
abundance: NA
CDR3aa: CASSQEGIYYKSPLHF
CDR3nt: TGCGCCAGCAGCCAAGAAGGAATCTATTATAAGTCACCCCTCCACTTT

d_gene: NA
j_gene: TRBJ2-4
v_gene: TRBV7-8
abundance: NA
CDR3aa: CASSLARQIAKNIQYF
CDR3nt: TGTGCCAGCAGCCTCGCCCGACAGATAGCCAAAAACATTCAGTACTTC

d_gene: NA
j_gene: TRBJ1-1
v_gene: TRBV11-3
abundance: NA
CDR3aa: CASSLVSAEAFF
CDR3nt: TGTGCCAGCAGCTTAGTGTCCGCTGAAGCTTTCTTT

d_gene: NA
j_gene: TRBJ2-3
v_gene: TRBV7-8
abundance: NA
CDR3aa: CASSFGDTQYF
CDR3nt: TGTGCCAGCAGCTTCGGAGATACGCAGTATTTT

d_gene: NA
j_gene: TRBJ1-3
v_gene: TRBV10-3
abundance: NA
CDR3aa: CAIRVEGSGNTIYF
CDR3nt: TGTGCCATCAGGGTGGAAGGCTCTGGAAACACCATATATTTT

d_gene: NA
j_gene: TRBJ2-7
v_gene: TRBV7-9
abundance: NA
CDR3aa: CASNFMGEQYF
CDR3nt: TGTGCCAGCAACTTTATGGGCGAGCAGTACTTC

d_gene: TRBD1
j_gene: TRBJ1-2
v_gene: TRBV7-9
abundance: NA
CDR3aa: CASSFDRVGYGYTF
CDR3nt: TGTGCCAGCAGCTTTGACAGGGTCGGCTATGGCTACACCTTC

d_gene: TRBD1
j_gene: TRBJ1-2
v_gene: TRBV9
abundance: NA
CDR3aa: CASSVGTALNYGYTF
CDR3nt: TGTGCCAGCAGCGTCGGGACAGCTTTGAACTATGGCTACACCTTC

d_gene: NA
j_gene: TRBJ1-1
v_gene: TRBV6-2/TRBV6-3
abundance: NA
CDR3aa: CASSYDGLTEAFF
CDR3nt: TGTGCCAGCAGTTACGACGGTCTCACTGAAGCTTTCTTT

d_gene: NA
j_gene: TRBJ1-2
v_gene: TRBV7-9
abundance: NA
CDR3aa: CASSAALGSNYGYTF
CDR3nt: TGTGCCAGCAGCGCCGCACTTGGATCTAACTATGGCTACACCTTC

d_gene: NA
j_gene: TRBJ1-4
v_gene: TRBV6-6
abundance: NA
CDR3aa: CASSYSRHEKLFF
CDR3nt: TGTGCCAGCAGTTACTCCCGGCACGAAAAACTGTTTTTT

d_gene: NA
j_gene: TRBJ1-1
v_gene: TRBV6-6
abundance: NA
CDR3aa: CASSYGGVAGNTEAFF
CDR3nt: TGTGCCAGCAGTTACGGGGGGGTAGCTGGGAACACTGAAGCTTTCTTT

d_gene: NA
j_gene: TRBJ1-1
v_gene: TRBV5-1
abundance: NA
CDR3aa: CASSRSTDRIAFF
CDR3nt: TGCGCCAGCAGCCGTTCGACTGATCGAATAGCTTTCTTT

d_gene: NA
j_gene: TRBJ1-1
v_gene: TRBV7-9
abundance: NA
CDR3aa: CASSLVAADTEAFF
CDR3nt: TGTGCCAGCAGCTTAGTTGCTGCGGACACTGAAGCTTTCTTT

d_gene: NA
j_gene: TRBJ1-1
v_gene: TRBV4-1
abundance: NA
CDR3aa: CASSQYRKAFF
CDR3nt: TGCGCCAGCAGCCAATACCGGAAAGCTTTCTTT

d_gene: NA
j_gene: TRBJ1-1
v_gene: TRBV6-5
abundance: NA
CDR3aa: CASIKERGAEAFF
CDR3nt: TGTGCCAGCATAAAGGAACGAGGCGCTGAAGCTTTCTTT

d_gene: NA
j_gene: TRBJ1-4
v_gene: TRBV13
abundance: NA
CDR3aa: CASSLRQDNEKLFF
CDR3nt: TGTGCCAGCAGCTTAAGGCAGGATAATGAAAAACTGTTTTTT

d_gene: NA
j_gene: TRBJ1-3
v_gene: TRBV19
abundance: NA
CDR3aa: CASSKVNSGNTIYF
CDR3nt: TGTGCCAGTAGTAAGGTCAACTCTGGAAACACCATATATTTT

d_gene: NA
j_gene: TRBJ1-1
v_gene: TRBV6-5
abundance: once
CDR3aa: CATSPRGVRTTEAFF
CDR3nt: TGTGCCACCTCACCGAGGGGGGTAAGGACCACTGAAGCTTTCTTT

d_gene: TRBD1
j_gene: TRBJ1-1
v_gene: TRBV7-9
abundance: NA
CDR3aa: CASSLDDRAVNTEAFF
CDR3nt: TGTGCCAGCAGCTTAGACGACAGGGCTGTGAACACTGAAGCTTTCTTT

d_gene: NA
j_gene: TRBJ1-1
v_gene: TRBV3-1/TRBV3-2
abundance: NA
CDR3aa: CASSQDSSGRRFTEAFF
CDR3nt: TGTGCCAGCAGCCAAGATTCCAGCGGTCGGCGTTTCACTGAAGCTTTCTTT

d_gene: TRBD2
j_gene: TRBJ2-1
v_gene: TRBV27
abundance: NA
CDR3aa: CASSPGGAYNEQFF
CDR3nt: TGTGCCAGCAGTCCGGGGGGTGCCTACAATGAGCAGTTCTTC

d_gene: NA
j_gene: TRBJ2-7
v_gene: TRBV19
abundance: NA
CDR3aa: CATTFSLGTRYEQYF
CDR3nt: TGTGCCACCACATTTTCCTTGGGGACTCGCTACGAGCAGTACTTC

d_gene: NA
j_gene: TRBJ1-2
v_gene: TRBV28
abundance: NA
CDR3aa: CASSQTPYGYTF
CDR3nt: TGTGCCAGCAGTCAAACTCCTTATGGCTACACCTTC

d_gene: NA
j_gene: TRBJ1-5
v_gene: TRBV7-8
abundance: NA
CDR3aa: CASSLGLFPQPQHF
CDR3nt: TGTGCCAGCAGCTTAGGGCTTTTTCCGCAGCCCCAGCATTTT

d_gene: NA
j_gene: TRBJ1-4
v_gene: TRBV5-1
abundance: NA
CDR3aa: CASSRSTNEKLFF
CDR3nt: TGCGCCAGCAGCCGGTCAACTAATGAAAAACTGTTTTTT

d_gene: NA
j_gene: TRBJ1-3
v_gene: TRBV3-1/TRBV3-2
abundance: NA
CDR3aa: CASSQDPTGNTIYF
CDR3nt: TGTGCCAGCAGCCAAGATCCGACTGGAAACACCATATATTTT

d_gene: NA
j_gene: TRBJ2-1
v_gene: TRBV7-9
abundance: once
CDR3aa: CASSSTDPLPGSYNEQFF
CDR3nt: TGTGCCAGCAGCTCGACTGACCCCCTCCCGGGCTCCTACAATGAGCAGTTCTTC

d_gene: NA
j_gene: TRBJ2-1
v_gene: TRBV20-1
abundance: NA
CDR3aa: CSASTGNEQFF
CDR3nt: TGCAGTGCTAGTACGGGCAATGAGCAGTTCTTC

d_gene: NA
j_gene: TRBJ1-6
v_gene: TRBV6-5
abundance: once
CDR3aa: CASSYSRGLGNSPLHF
CDR3nt: TGTGCCAGCAGTTACTCACGAGGGTTGGGTAATTCACCCCTCCACTTT

d_gene: NA
j_gene: TRBJ1-1
v_gene: TRBV19
abundance: NA
CDR3aa: CASSTPRHWATEAFF
CDR3nt: TGTGCCAGTAGTACCCCCCGACATTGGGCCACTGAAGCTTTCTTT

d_gene: NA
j_gene: TRBJ1-5
v_gene: TRBV6-5
abundance: NA
CDR3aa: CASNGLSSNQPQHF
CDR3nt: TGTGCCAGCAACGGACTTAGCAGCAATCAGCCCCAGCATTTT

d_gene: TRBD1
j_gene: TRBJ2-3
v_gene: TRBV7-2
abundance: once
CDR3aa: CASARDRSTDTQYF
CDR3nt: TGTGCCAGCGCCCGGGACAGAAGCACAGATACGCAGTATTTT

d_gene: NA
j_gene: TRBJ2-3
v_gene: TRBV7-2
abundance: NA
CDR3aa: CASSTQKTDTQYF
CDR3nt: TGTGCCAGCAGCACCCAAAAAACAGATACGCAGTATTTT

d_gene: TRBD1
j_gene: TRBJ1-2
v_gene: TRBV11-3
abundance: NA
CDR3aa: CASSSDRAGYTF
CDR3nt: TGTGCCAGCAGCTCGGACAGGGCTGGCTACACCTTC

d_gene: TRBD1
j_gene: TRBJ1-1
v_gene: TRBV28
abundance: NA
CDR3aa: CASSLPNPTRQGRGAFF
CDR3nt: TGTGCCAGCAGCCTACCGAACCCCACCCGACAGGGAAGGGGAGCTTTCTTT

d_gene: NA
j_gene: TRBJ1-1
v_gene: TRBV19
abundance: NA
CDR3aa: CASSIGADDMTEAFF
CDR3nt: TGTGCCAGTAGTATAGGGGCAGATGACATGACTGAAGCTTTCTTT

d_gene: TRBD1
j_gene: TRBJ2-5
v_gene: TRBV12-3/TRBV12-4
abundance: once
CDR3aa: CASRRDSQETQYF
CDR3nt: TGTGCCAGCAGACGGGACAGCCAAGAGACCCAGTACTTC

d_gene: NA
j_gene: TRBJ1-2
v_gene: TRBV19
abundance: once
CDR3aa: CASSPTAVPPGYTF
CDR3nt: TGTGCCAGTAGTCCGACGGCAGTCCCCCCTGGCTACACCTTC

d_gene: TRBD1
j_gene: TRBJ2-6
v_gene: TRBV7-9
abundance: NA
CDR3aa: CASRTGGAFTSSGANVLTF
CDR3nt: TGTGCCAGCAGGACAGGGGGCGCTTTTACCAGCTCTGGGGCCAACGTCCTGACTTTC

d_gene: NA
j_gene: TRBJ1-2
v_gene: TRBV19
abundance: NA
CDR3aa: CASSELNSYTF
CDR3nt: TGTGCCAGTAGTGAGTTAAACAGCTACACCTTC

d_gene: NA
j_gene: TRBJ1-1
v_gene: TRBV6-5
abundance: NA
CDR3aa: CASSRGVKNTEAFF
CDR3nt: TGTGCCAGCAGCCGGGGGGTTAAGAACACTGAAGCTTTCTTT

d_gene: NA
j_gene: TRBJ1-2
v_gene: TRBV2
abundance: NA
CDR3aa: CASSFPPGGYTF
CDR3nt: TGTGCCAGCAGCTTTCCCCCCGGGGGCTACACCTTC

d_gene: NA
j_gene: TRBJ1-2
v_gene: TRBV2
abundance: NA
CDR3aa: CASSGLRGWDGYTF
CDR3nt: TGTGCCAGCAGTGGTTTGAGGGGATGGGATGGCTACACCTTC

d_gene: NA
j_gene: TRBJ1-5
v_gene: TRBV27
abundance: NA
CDR3aa: CASRQGDQPQHF
CDR3nt: TGTGCCAGCAGGCAGGGTGATCAGCCCCAGCATTTT

d_gene: NA
j_gene: TRBJ2-3
v_gene: TRBV7-8
abundance: NA
CDR3aa: CASSLRRQTSDTQYF
CDR3nt: TGTGCCAGCAGCTTACGGAGACAGACATCAGATACGCAGTATTTT

d_gene: NA
j_gene: TRBJ1-1
v_gene: TRBV12-5
abundance: NA
CDR3aa: CASGLSGGDTEAFF
CDR3nt: TGTGCTAGTGGTTTGTCTGGGGGGGACACTGAAGCTTTCTTT

d_gene: NA
j_gene: TRBJ1-1
v_gene: TRBV28
abundance: NA
CDR3aa: CASGRGDTEAFF
CDR3nt: TGTGCCAGCGGCCGGGGCGACACTGAAGCTTTCTTT

d_gene: TRBD1
j_gene: TRBJ1-5
v_gene: TRBV7-2
abundance: few
CDR3aa: CASSYRTGVGNQPQHF
CDR3nt: TGTGCCAGCAGTTATCGGACAGGGGTTGGCAATCAGCCCCAGCATTTT

d_gene: NA
j_gene: TRBJ1-4
v_gene: TRBV5-6
abundance: NA
CDR3aa: CASSLGQRRDEKLFF
CDR3nt: TGTGCCAGCAGCTTGGGCCAGAGAAGGGATGAAAAACTGTTTTTT

d_gene: TRBD1
j_gene: TRBJ2-7
v_gene: TRBV18
abundance: NA
CDR3aa: CASSPGASKTGGYEQYF
CDR3nt: TGTGCCAGCTCACCAGGCGCTTCCAAGACAGGGGGCTACGAGCAGTACTTC

d_gene: NA
j_gene: TRBJ1-2
v_gene: TRBV5-8
abundance: once
CDR3aa: CASSSEDSWYGYTF
CDR3nt: TGTGCCAGCAGCTCGGAGGACAGTTGGTATGGCTACACCTTC

d_gene: NA
j_gene: TRBJ1-4
v_gene: TRBV6-5
abundance: once
CDR3aa: CASRRIGGGGEKLFF
CDR3nt: TGTGCCAGCAGACGCATCGGGGGTGGCGGGGAAAAACTGTTTTTT

d_gene: TRBD1
j_gene: TRBJ1-1
v_gene: TRBV3-1/TRBV3-2
abundance: NA
CDR3aa: CASSQGRDRGTEAFF
CDR3nt: TGTGCCAGCAGCCAAGGCCGGGACAGGGGCACTGAAGCTTTCTTT